What follows is one T cell receptor (beta chain) and its context. Its antigen is still unknown. The record originates from a study of cytotoxic CD8 clonotypes in ibrutinib-treated CLL. Study outcomes and limitations: At baseline, clonality was higher than in age-matched healthy donors and correlated with CD8+ counts.

Depth targeted 1 in 200,000 to 1 in 1 million T cells, averaging approximately 9.3x coverage per clonotype. Some clones are missing from TCRdb's copy, which holds only in-frame ones; the method was immunoSEQ multiplex PCR. The sample carries tens of thousands of clones, approximately 82% recorded once. Germline-derived CDR1 and CDR2 are SGHRS and YFSETQ. This CDR3 has 17 amino acids. The J segment lost 2 bases and the V segment lost 0 bases, leaving 5 bases of the junction unmatched. Here the sequenced sample was PBMCs, taken after 24 months of ibrutinib treatment. This chain joins TRBV5-1 and TRBJ2-6, with 7 bases aligning to TRBD1. This sequence was found in a human donor with chronic lymphocytic leukemia. CDR3 protein: CASSLVSQGTGANVLTF. The DNA for the CDR3 is TGCGCCAGCAGCTTGGTTTCACAGGGGACTGGGGCCAACGTCCTGACTTTC.